The TCR beta chain under discussion was sequenced for a study of human CD8 memory T cell subsets. The CDR3 is 13 amino acids. The germline CDR1 and CDR2 sequences are SNHLY and FYNNEI. Investigators built TCR beta libraries using UMI-labeled 5' RACE. TCRdb reprocessed the 5' RACE reads and keeps a single row for each CDR3 protein, giving no DNA. This sample contains about 6,200 distinct CDR3 sequences. PBMC were drawn from healthy donors' buffy coats. The material sequenced was CD8+ effector memory T cells (TEM) sorted from PBMCs. Subset described: effector memory CD8 T cells, CCR7- CD45RO+ CD95+. J is TRBJ2-7 and V is TRBV2; TCRdb reports TRBD2, a call that lacks DNA to check it against. The sequence came from a human donor in good health. CDR3 sequence reads: CASTGLNSYEQYF.